This paragraph covers one T cell receptor (beta chain) sequence. Its specificity is unknown. Using immunoSEQ multiplex PCR, the repertoire was profiled, and TCRdb retains in-frame clones only, with some absent. The table has about 54,000 clones, 65% to 90% seen once. Viral peptide pools were used in the ViraFEST assay to expand antigen-specific CD4+ T cells, and sequencing came afterward. CD4+ T cell isolation took place after 10 days of culture. Vaccinated participants had no history of SARS-CoV-2 infection and tested negative for nucleocapsid antibodies. This sample is part of a study of vaccination effects on CD4 cells after COVID-19. Study results and caveats: Marked clonal contraction of both clone types appeared late after vaccination.

V trimming: 0 bases; J trimming: 4 bases; junction bases outside the gene matches: 10. The germline V gene has CDR1 SGHTA and CDR2 FQGTGA. There are 17 residues in the CDR3. The receptor comes from a human donor who received a COVID-19 vaccine. The J gene is TRBJ2-3, the V gene TRBV7-3; 7 nucleotides match TRBD2. The sequences come from CD4+ T cells from PBMCs cultured with HCoV-229E spike peptides, collected before COVID-19 vaccination. The CDR3 is CASSLTFDKRGPDTQYF. DNA of the CDR3: TGTGCCAGCAGCTTAACGTTTGACAAGCGGGGCCCAGATACGCAGTATTTT.